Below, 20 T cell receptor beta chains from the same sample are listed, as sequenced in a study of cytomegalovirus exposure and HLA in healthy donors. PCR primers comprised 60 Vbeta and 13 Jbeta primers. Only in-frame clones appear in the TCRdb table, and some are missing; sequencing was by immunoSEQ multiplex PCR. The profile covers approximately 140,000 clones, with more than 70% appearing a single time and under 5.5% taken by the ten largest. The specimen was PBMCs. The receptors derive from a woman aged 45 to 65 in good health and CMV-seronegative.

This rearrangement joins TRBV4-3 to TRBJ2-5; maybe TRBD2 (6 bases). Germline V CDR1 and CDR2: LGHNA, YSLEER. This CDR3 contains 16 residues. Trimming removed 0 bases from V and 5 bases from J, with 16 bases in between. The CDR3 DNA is TGCGCCAGCAGCCAAGATTATGGGGGGTCAAGGGAGACCCAGTACTTC. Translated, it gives CASSQDYGGSRETQYF.

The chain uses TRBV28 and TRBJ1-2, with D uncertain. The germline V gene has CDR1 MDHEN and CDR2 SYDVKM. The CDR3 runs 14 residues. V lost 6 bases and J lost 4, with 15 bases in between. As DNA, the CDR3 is TGTGCCAGCAGGACCTTAGACACCTTCTATGGCTACACCTTC. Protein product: CASRTLDTFYGYTF.

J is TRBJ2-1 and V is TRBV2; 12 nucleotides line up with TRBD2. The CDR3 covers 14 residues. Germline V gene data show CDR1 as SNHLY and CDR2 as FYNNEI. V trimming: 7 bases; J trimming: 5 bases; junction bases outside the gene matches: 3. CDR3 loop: CASKTSGGNNEQFF. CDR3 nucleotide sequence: TGTGCCAGCAAAACTAGCGGGGGGAACAATGAGCAGTTCTTC.

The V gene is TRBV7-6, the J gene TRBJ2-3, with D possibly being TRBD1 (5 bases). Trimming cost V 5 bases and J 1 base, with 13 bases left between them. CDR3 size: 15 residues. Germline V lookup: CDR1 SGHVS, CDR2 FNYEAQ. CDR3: CASSRNTRGTDTQYF. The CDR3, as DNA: TGTGCCAGCAGCCGCAACACCAGGGGCACAGATACGCAGTATTTT.

CDR3 loop: CASSQGSLPGQEKLFF. The CDR3 region has the DNA TGCGCCAGCAGCCAAGGCTCACTCCCGGGACAGGAAAAACTGTTTTTT. The rearrangement links TRBV4-3 to TRBJ1-4; 7 bases agree with TRBD1. V was pared by 1 base and J by 8 bases, with 10 bases of the junction left unmatched. The CDR3 runs 16 residues. Germline V lookup: CDR1 LGHNA, CDR2 YSLEER.

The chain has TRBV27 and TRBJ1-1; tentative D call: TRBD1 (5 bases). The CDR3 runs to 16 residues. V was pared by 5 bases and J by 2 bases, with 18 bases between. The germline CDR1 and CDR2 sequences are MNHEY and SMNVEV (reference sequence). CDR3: CASSSRGDVRNTEAFF. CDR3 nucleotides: TGTGCCAGCAGTAGCCGGGGGGACGTCCGAAACACTGAAGCTTTCTTT.

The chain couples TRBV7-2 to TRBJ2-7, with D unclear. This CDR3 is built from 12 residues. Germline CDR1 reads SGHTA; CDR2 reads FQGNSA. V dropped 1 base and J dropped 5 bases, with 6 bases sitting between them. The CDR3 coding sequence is TGTGCCAGCAGCTTAGACAGAAACGAGCAGTACTTC. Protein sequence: CASSLDRNEQYF.

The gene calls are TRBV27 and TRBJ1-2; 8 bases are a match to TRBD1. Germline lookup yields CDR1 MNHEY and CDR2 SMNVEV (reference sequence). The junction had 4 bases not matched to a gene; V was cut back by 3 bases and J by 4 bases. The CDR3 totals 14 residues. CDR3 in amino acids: CASSFSGGGYGYTF. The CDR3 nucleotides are TGTGCCAGCAGTTTTTCAGGGGGCGGCTATGGCTACACCTTC.

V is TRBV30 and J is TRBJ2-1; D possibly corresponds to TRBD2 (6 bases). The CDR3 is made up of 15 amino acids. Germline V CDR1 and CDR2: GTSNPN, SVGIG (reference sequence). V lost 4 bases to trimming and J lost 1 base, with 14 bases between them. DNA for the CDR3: TGTGCCTGGACTCCCACTAGCCAATCCTACAATGAGCAGTTCTTC. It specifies CAWTPTSQSYNEQFF. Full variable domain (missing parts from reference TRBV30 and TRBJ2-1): SQTIHQWPATLVQPVGSPLSLECTVEGTSNPNLYWYRQAAGRGLQLLFYSVGIGQISSEVPQNLSASRPQDRQFILSSKKLLLSDSGFYLCAWTPTSQSYNEQFFGPGTRLTVL.

The CDR3: CASSGAGPTDTQYF. CDR3 nucleotide sequence: TGCGCCAGCAGCGGGGCGGGGCCGACAGATACGCAGTATTTT. The V call is TRBV5-1, the J call TRBJ2-3, with a tentative D call TRBD2 (6 bases). Trimming removed 4 bases from V and 3 bases from J, with 12 bases in between. The CDR3 is made up of 14 amino acids. CDR1 and CDR2 from the germline V gene are SGHRS and YFSETQ.

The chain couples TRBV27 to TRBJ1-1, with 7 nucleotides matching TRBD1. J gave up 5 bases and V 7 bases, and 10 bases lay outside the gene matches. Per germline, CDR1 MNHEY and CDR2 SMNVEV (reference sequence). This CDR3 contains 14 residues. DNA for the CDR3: TGTGCCAGCAAACCCGTCCCAGGGGGGACTGAAGCTTTCTTT. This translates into CASKPVPGGTEAFF.

In DNA, the CDR3 is TGTGCCAGCAGCAACAGGGGGAATTACGGCTACACCTTC. Protein: CASSNRGNYGYTF. The V gene is TRBV7-9, the J gene TRBJ1-2; TRBD1 matches at 8 bases. V lost 5 bases to trimming and J lost 8 bases; unmatched junction nucleotides: 7. The germline V gene has CDR1 SEHNR and CDR2 FQNEAQ (reference sequence). The CDR3 loop spans 13 amino acids.

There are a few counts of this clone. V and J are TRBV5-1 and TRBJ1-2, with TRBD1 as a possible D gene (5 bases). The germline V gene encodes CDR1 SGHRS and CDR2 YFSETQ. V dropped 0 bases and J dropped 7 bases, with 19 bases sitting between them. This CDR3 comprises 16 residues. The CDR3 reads CASSLEGREGSGGYTF. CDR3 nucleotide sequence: TGCGCCAGCAGCTTGGAAGGGCGGGAGGGGAGCGGTGGCTACACCTTC. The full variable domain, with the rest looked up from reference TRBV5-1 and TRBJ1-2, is KAGVTQTPRYLIKTRGQQVTLSCSPISGHRSVSWYQQTPGQGLQFLFEYFSETQRNKGNFPGRFSGRQFSNSRSEMNVSTLELGDSALYLCASSLEGREGSGGYTFGSGTRLTVV.

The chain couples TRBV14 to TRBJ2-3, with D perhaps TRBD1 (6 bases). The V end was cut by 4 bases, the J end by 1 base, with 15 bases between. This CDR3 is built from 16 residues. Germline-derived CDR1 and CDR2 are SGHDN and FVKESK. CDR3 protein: CASSPTQGKGTDTQYF. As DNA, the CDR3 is TGTGCCAGCAGCCCTACTCAGGGGAAGGGCACAGATACGCAGTATTTT. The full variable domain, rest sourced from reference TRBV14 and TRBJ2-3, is EAGVTQFPSHSVIEKGQTVTLRCDPISGHDNLYWYRRVMGKEIKFLLHFVKESKQDESGMPNNRFLAERTGGTYSTLKVQPAELEDSGVYFCASSPTQGKGTDTQYFGPGTRLTVL.

The CDR3 loop reads CASSQDHTLPTDTQYF. The CDR3 DNA follows: TGCGCCAGCAGCCAAGATCACACCCTCCCCACAGATACGCAGTATTTT. This rearrangement joins TRBV4-3 to TRBJ2-3, with D unclear. V dropped 0 bases and J dropped 2 bases, with 12 bases sitting between them. Looked up from germline, CDR1 is LGHNA and CDR2 is YSLEER. The CDR3 spans 16 residues.

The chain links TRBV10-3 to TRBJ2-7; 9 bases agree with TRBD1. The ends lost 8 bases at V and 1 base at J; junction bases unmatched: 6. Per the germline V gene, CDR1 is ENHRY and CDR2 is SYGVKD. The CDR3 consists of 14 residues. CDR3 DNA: TGTGCCATCGAACCGGGACAGGGTTCCTACGAGCAGTACTTC. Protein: CAIEPGQGSYEQYF.

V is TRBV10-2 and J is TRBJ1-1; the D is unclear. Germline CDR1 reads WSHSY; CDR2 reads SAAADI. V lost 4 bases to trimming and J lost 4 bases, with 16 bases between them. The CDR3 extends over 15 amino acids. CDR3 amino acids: CASSVEGMGGTEAFF. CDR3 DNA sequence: TGCGCCAGCAGTGTGGAGGGTATGGGCGGCACTGAAGCTTTCTTT.

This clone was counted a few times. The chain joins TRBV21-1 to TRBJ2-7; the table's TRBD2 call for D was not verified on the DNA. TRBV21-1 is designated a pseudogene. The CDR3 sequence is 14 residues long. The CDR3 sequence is CASISSGLVDEQYF. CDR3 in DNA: TGTGCCAGCATCTCTTCGGGACTAGTTGACGAGCAGTACTTC.

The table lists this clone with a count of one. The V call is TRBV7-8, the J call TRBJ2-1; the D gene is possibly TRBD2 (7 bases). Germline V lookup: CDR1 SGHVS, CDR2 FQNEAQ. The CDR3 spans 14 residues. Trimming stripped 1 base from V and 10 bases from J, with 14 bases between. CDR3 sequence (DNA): TGTGCCAGCAGCTTAGGGACGGGGGGCCAGGAGCAGTTCTTC. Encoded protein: CASSLGTGGQEQFF.

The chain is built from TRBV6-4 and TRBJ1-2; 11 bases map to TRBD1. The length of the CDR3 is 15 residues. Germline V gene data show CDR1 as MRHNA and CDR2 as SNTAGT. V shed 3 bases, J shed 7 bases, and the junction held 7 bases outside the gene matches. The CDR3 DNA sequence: TGTGCCAGCAGTGAGAGCGGGACAGGGGGAATTGGCTACACCTTC. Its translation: CASSESGTGGIGYTF.